Shown below are 20 T cell receptor beta chains from a single sample sequenced in a study of PD-L1 blockade in urothelial cancer. The time point here: pretreatment peripheral blood. The repertoire was sequenced with immunoSEQ multiplex PCR; TCRdb's copy has only in-frame clones and lacks some. The table shows tens of thousands of clones, with less than 90% occurring only once. The input for sequencing was PBMCs, taken around atezolizumab (anti-PD-L1) treatment. The receptor set was obtained from a woman aged 70-85 years with urothelial cancer.

J is TRBJ1-4 and V is TRBV7-6; 9 bases match TRBD1. Trimming at V came to 5 bases and at J to 8 bases, leaving 6 bases not matched to a gene. Germline V gene data show CDR1 as SGHVS and CDR2 as FNYEAQ. The CDR3 runs 14 residues. CDR3 coding DNA: TGTGCCAGCAGCGCGGGACAGGGCGGGGAAAAACTGTTTTTT. Translation gives CASSAGQGGEKLFF.

This chain joins TRBV29-1 and TRBJ1-4; 7 bases line up with TRBD1. This CDR3 region has 14 residues. Losses at the gene ends were 7 bases for V and 4 bases for J; bases not matched to a gene: 9. CDR1 is SQVTM, CDR2 ANQGSEA, per germline. The CDR3 sequence: CSALTGAFNEKLFF. In DNA form, the CDR3 reads TGCAGCGCACTCACAGGGGCGTTTAATGAAAAACTGTTTTTT.

CDR3 sequence: CASSLRAGGRETQYF. The CDR3, as DNA: TGTGCCAGCAGCTTACGAGCGGGGGGGCGTGAGACCCAGTACTTC. This chain links TRBV11-3 with TRBJ2-5; TRBD2 matches 10 bases. This CDR3 has 15 residues. Germline V gives CDR1 SGHNT, CDR2 YENEEA. V gave up 2 bases and J gave up 5 bases; unmatched junction bases: 5.

The CDR3 reads CAWSWTGRMNTEAFF. CDR3 DNA sequence: TGTGCCTGGAGTTGGACAGGGCGTATGAACACTGAAGCTTTCTTT. V and J are TRBV30 and TRBJ1-1; TRBD1 matches at 8 bases. The CDR3 is 15 amino acids. V shed 2 bases, J shed 0 bases, and the junction held 5 bases outside the gene matches. Germline V gene data show CDR1 as GTSNPN and CDR2 as SVGIG (reference sequence). The full variable domain, its missing parts supplied by reference TRBV30 and TRBJ1-1, is SQTIHQWPATLVQPVGSPLSLECTVEGTSNPNLYWYRQAAGRGLQLLFYSVGIGQISSEVPQNLSASRPQDRQFILSSKKLLLSDSGFYLCAWSWTGRMNTEAFFGQGTRLTVV.

V is TRBV27 and J is TRBJ2-3; TRBD2 matches 9 bases. J was trimmed by 6 bases and V by 3 bases; bases with no gene match: 7. This CDR3 is 15 amino acids long. CDR1 is MNHEY, CDR2 SMNVEV, per germline (reference sequence). The CDR3 loop reads CASSLRAGGPDTQYF. The DNA of the CDR3 is TGTGCCAGCAGTTTGAGGGCGGGAGGGCCTGATACGCAGTATTTT.

This chain uses TRBV7-9 with TRBJ1-3; D gene uncertain. The V and J ends lost 2 bases and 6 bases respectively, with 17 bases between them. The CDR3 runs 16 residues. The germline gives CDR1 SEHNR, CDR2 FQNEAQ (reference sequence). The CDR3 is CASSLKRFPLTNTIYF. The CDR3 nucleotides are TGTGCCAGCAGCTTAAAGCGGTTTCCCCTAACAAACACCATATATTTT. Variable domain in full (rest from reference TRBV7-9 and TRBJ1-3): DTGVSQNPRHKITKRGQNVTFRCDPISEHNRLYWYRQTLGQGPEFLTYFQNEAQLEKSRLLSDRFSAERPKGSFSTLEIQRTEQGDSAMYLCASSLKRFPLTNTIYFGEGSWLTVV.

The chain uses TRBV5-1 and TRBJ2-7, with D possibly being TRBD1 (6 bases). Germline V gives CDR1 SGHRS, CDR2 YFSETQ. V was clipped by 5 bases and J by 1 base, with 10 bases between them. The CDR3 consists of 13 residues. The CDR3 sequence is CASSLGQSYEQYF. The CDR3 nucleotides are TGCGCCAGCAGTTTAGGACAGTCCTACGAGCAGTACTTC. The full variable domain, completed using reference TRBV5-1 and TRBJ2-7, is KAGVTQTPRYLIKTRGQQVTLSCSPISGHRSVSWYQQTPGQGLQFLFEYFSETQRNKGNFPGRFSGRQFSNSRSEMNVSTLELGDSALYLCASSLGQSYEQYFGPGTRLTVT.

This chain connects TRBV6-1 to TRBJ1-5; tentatively, D is TRBD1 (6 bases). Trimming pared 7 bases from V and 5 bases from J, leaving 15 bases between. Germline assignment: CDR1 MNHNS and CDR2 SASEGT. The CDR3 consists of 14 residues. The CDR3 DNA reads as TGTGCCAGCAACACGGGAGGGGGGGATCAGCCCCAGCATTTT. Amino acid sequence: CASNTGGGDQPQHF.

V usage is TRBV5-1 and J usage is TRBJ2-1; 10 nucleotides align to TRBD2. Germline CDR1 is SGHRS and CDR2 is YFSETQ. V lost 1 base to trimming and J lost 6 bases; unmatched junction nucleotides: 10. The CDR3 has 17 residues. The CDR3 here is CASSLSASGRLRNEQFF. CDR3 nucleotides: TGCGCCAGCAGCTTGTCGGCTAGCGGGAGATTGCGCAATGAGCAGTTCTTC.

V gene TRBV7-2 combines with J gene TRBJ2-7; D perhaps matches TRBD2 (6 bases). Germline lookup yields CDR1 SGHTA and CDR2 FQGNSA. Trimming left V 2 bases short and J 4 bases short, with 12 bases between. The CDR3 sequence is 14 residues long. The CDR3 here is CASSLTGGFYEQYF. The DNA for the CDR3 is TGTGCCAGCAGCTTAACTGGGGGGTTTTACGAGCAGTACTTC.

V gene TRBV4-2 combines with J gene TRBJ2-2, with 8 nucleotides matching TRBD1. V trimming: 2 bases; J trimming: 6 bases; junction bases outside the gene matches: 5. The germline gives CDR1 LGHNA, CDR2 YNFKEQ. The CDR3 sequence is 15 residues long. CDR3 sequence: CASSQTTGVAGELFF. The CDR3 DNA reads as TGTGCCAGCAGCCAAACGACAGGGGTGGCCGGGGAGCTGTTTTTT.

The gene calls are TRBV4-1 and TRBJ1-5; the match to TRBD1 covers 10 bases. With 5 bases clipped from V and 4 bases from J, the junction kept 2 bases outside the gene matches. The CDR3 has 14 amino acids. From germline, CDR1 is MGHRA and CDR2 YSYEKL. CDR3 DNA: TGCGCCAGCAGCGCGGGACAGGGGAATCAGCCCCAGCATTTT. It codes for CASSAGQGNQPQHF.

This chain connects TRBV2 to TRBJ1-5, with D unclear. The length of the CDR3 is 13 residues. Germline V gene sequence: CDR1 SNHLY, CDR2 FYNNEI. V lost 10 bases and J lost 4, with 14 bases in between. CDR3 in amino acids: CATAGKLNQPQHF. In DNA, the CDR3 is TGTGCCACCGCGGGGAAACTAAATCAGCCCCAGCATTTT.

This rearrangement joins TRBV7-9 to TRBJ1-3, with a possible D match to TRBD1 (6 bases). V was cut by 2 bases and J by 2 bases, with 10 bases left in between. The CDR3 runs to 15 residues. The germline V gene has CDR1 SEHNR and CDR2 FQNEAQ (reference sequence). CDR3 protein: CASSLYREPGNTIYF. The CDR3 nucleotides read TGTGCCAGCAGCTTATACAGGGAACCTGGAAACACCATATATTTT.

This clone has only one observation. This chain uses TRBV4-2 with TRBJ2-3; D is perhaps TRBD2 (6 bases). The CDR3 is made up of 16 amino acids. CDR1 and CDR2 (germline): LGHNA, YNFKEQ. The ends were cut back, 1 base at V and 4 bases at J, with 15 bases in the middle. This CDR3 reads CASSQVSQGLADTQYF. CDR3 DNA sequence: TGTGCCAGCAGCCAAGTGAGCCAGGGACTTGCAGATACGCAGTATTTT.

The chain couples TRBV10-3 to TRBJ2-2, with 11 bases lining up with TRBD2. With 11 bases clipped from V and 2 bases from J, the junction kept 10 bases outside the gene matches. Germline lookup yields CDR1 ENHRY and CDR2 SYGVKD. This CDR3 is 16 amino acids long. The chain's CDR3 is CAANFSGGANTGELFF. The CDR3 DNA sequence: TGTGCCGCAAACTTTAGCGGGGGGGCCAACACCGGGGAGCTGTTTTTT.

The genes are TRBV14 and TRBJ2-3; 10 nucleotides line up with TRBD2. The ends lost 0 bases at V and 2 bases at J; junction bases unmatched: 14. The CDR3 runs 20 residues. The germline gives CDR1 SGHDN, CDR2 FVKESK. In DNA form, the CDR3 reads TGTGCCAGCAGCCAAGACGGAGTCTTAAGCGGGGGGGGCCCCACAGATACGCAGTATTTT. Protein: CASSQDGVLSGGGPTDTQYF.

This clone has a single count. The chain couples TRBV7-2 to TRBJ1-1; 7 nucleotides match TRBD1. The V and J ends lost 3 bases and 6 bases, in that order; junction bases with no gene match: 13. The CDR3 runs to 16 residues. CDR1 is SGHTA, CDR2 FQGNSA, per germline. The CDR3 coding sequence is TGTGCCAGCAGCTTTACGTCGGGTGAAGGGGGCCCTGAAGCTTTCTTT. Its translation: CASSFTSGEGGPEAFF.

V usage is TRBV28 and J usage is TRBJ2-7, with a possible D match to TRBD1 (6 bases). V dropped 2 bases and J dropped 3 bases, with 20 bases sitting between them. Germline CDR1 is MDHEN and CDR2 is SYDVKM. The CDR3 consists of 17 residues. The CDR3 nucleotides are TGTGCCAGCAGTTTAATATCTTTGTGGGGGCTCAGCTACGAGCAGTACTTC. Its protein product is CASSLISLWGLSYEQYF.

The gene calls are TRBV30 and TRBJ2-7; 9 bases map to TRBD1. V trimming: 6 bases; J trimming: 3 bases; junction bases outside the gene matches: 9. Germline V gene sequence: CDR1 GTSNPN, CDR2 SVGIG (reference sequence). CDR3 length: 14 amino acids. The CDR3 DNA reads as TGTGCCTGCTCCCGGACAGGGGCAAACTACGAGCAGTACTTC. This translates into CACSRTGANYEQYF.